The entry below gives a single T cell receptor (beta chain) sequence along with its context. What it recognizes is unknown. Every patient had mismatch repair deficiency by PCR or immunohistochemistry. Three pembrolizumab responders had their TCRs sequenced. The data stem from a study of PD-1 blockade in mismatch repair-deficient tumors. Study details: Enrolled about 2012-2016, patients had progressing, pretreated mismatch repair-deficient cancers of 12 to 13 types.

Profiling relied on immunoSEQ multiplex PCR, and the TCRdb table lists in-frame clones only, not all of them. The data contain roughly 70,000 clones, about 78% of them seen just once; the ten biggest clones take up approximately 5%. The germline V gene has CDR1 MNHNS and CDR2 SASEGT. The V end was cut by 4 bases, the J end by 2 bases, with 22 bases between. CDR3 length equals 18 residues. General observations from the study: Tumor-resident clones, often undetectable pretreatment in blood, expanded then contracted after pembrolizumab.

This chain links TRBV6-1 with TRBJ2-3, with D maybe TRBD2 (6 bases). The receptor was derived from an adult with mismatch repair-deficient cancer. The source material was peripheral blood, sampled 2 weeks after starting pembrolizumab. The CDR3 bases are TGTGCCAGCAGTGGTGGAGGGCTCCCTCCATTTACCACAGATACGCAGTATTTT. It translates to CASSGGGLPPFTTDTQYF.